This TCR beta chain was captured in a study of T cells in localized non-small cell lung cancer. Overall study findings and caveats: A median of roughly 55 of the top 100 tumor clones appeared in adjacent lung, which was paired and uninvolved. Heterogeneity cannot be ruled out, as sequencing used one tumor region only.

The CDR3 consists of 14 residues. Per germline, CDR1 MRHNA and CDR2 SNTAGT. The V and J ends lost 6 bases and 0 bases respectively, with 6 bases between them. The method was immunoSEQ multiplex PCR; TCRdb's version includes in-frame clones alone and lacks a portion of them. This repertoire shows 20,000 to 30,000 clones, 65% to 85% found once; its top ten account for around 5%. A few counts support this clone. Its specificity is unknown. This sample includes further DNA sequences coding for the same CDR3. Sequencing was performed on PBMCs, taken before any cancer treatment. This TCR derives from a man aged 40 to 75 with stage II lung adenocarcinoma. The rearrangement links TRBV6-4 to TRBJ2-6; D is possibly TRBD1 (6 bases). The CDR3 reads CASRDSSGANVLTF. CDR3 DNA: TGTGCCAGCAGGGACAGCTCTGGGGCCAACGTCCTGACTTTC.